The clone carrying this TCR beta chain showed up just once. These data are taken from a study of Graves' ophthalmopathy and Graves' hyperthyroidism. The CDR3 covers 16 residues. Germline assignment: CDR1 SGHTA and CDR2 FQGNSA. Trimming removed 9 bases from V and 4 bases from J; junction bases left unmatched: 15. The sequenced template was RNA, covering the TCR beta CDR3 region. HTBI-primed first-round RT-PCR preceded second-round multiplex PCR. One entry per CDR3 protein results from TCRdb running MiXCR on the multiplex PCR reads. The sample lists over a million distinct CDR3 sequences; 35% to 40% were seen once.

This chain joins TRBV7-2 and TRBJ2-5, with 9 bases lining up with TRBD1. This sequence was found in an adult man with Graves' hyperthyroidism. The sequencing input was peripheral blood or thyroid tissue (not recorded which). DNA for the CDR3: TGTGCCAGTTCCATAACCGGACAGGGGACGGGAGAGACCCAGTACTTC. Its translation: CASSITGQGTGETQYF.